The source of this T cell receptor (beta chain) is a study of PD-L1 blockade in urothelial cancer. In the study overall: Researchers looked at the blood 3 weeks (second dose) and 6 weeks after treatment began.

Per the germline V gene, CDR1 is LNHDA and CDR2 is SQIVND (reference sequence). CDR3 length equals 14 residues. V lost 4 bases and J lost 1, with 10 bases in between. PCRs were each spiked with synthetic TCR analog templates. Some clones are missing from TCRdb's copy, which holds only in-frame ones; the method was immunoSEQ multiplex PCR. The sample records about 29,000 clones, about 87% being singletons. This rearrangement joins TRBV19 to TRBJ1-1; D is unclear. The receptor's source is a man aged 45 to 65 with urothelial cancer. The sequences come from PBMCs, collected around atezolizumab (anti-PD-L1) treatment. CDR3 protein: CASSKEATNTEAFF. CDR3 in DNA: TGTGCCAGTAGTAAGGAGGCCACGAACACTGAAGCTTTCTTT.